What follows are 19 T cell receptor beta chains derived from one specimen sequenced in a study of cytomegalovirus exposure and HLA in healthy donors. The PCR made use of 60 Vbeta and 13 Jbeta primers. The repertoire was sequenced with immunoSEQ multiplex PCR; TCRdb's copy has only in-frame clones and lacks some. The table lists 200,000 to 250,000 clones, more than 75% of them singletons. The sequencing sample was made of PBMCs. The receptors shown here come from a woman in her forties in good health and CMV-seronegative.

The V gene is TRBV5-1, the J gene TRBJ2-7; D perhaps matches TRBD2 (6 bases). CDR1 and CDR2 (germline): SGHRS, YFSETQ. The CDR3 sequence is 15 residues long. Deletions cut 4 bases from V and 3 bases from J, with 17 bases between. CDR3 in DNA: TGCGCCAGCAGCCTAACCTCAGCGGGTGGCTACGAGCAGTACTTC. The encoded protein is CASSLTSAGGYEQYF. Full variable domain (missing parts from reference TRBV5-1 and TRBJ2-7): KAGVTQTPRYLIKTRGQQVTLSCSPISGHRSVSWYQQTPGQGLQFLFEYFSETQRNKGNFPGRFSGRQFSNSRSEMNVSTLELGDSALYLCASSLTSAGGYEQYFGPGTRLTVT.

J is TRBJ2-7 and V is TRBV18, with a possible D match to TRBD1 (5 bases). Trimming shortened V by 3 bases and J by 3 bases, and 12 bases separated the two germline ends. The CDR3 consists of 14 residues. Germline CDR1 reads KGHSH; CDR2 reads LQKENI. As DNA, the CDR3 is TGTGCCAGCTCACCCGCCAGGGCAGGCTACGAGCAGTACTTC. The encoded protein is CASSPARAGYEQYF.

The chain's CDR3 is CAWSKTYTYEQYF. The CDR3 region has the DNA TGTGCCTGGAGTAAGACTTATACCTACGAGCAGTACTTC. The chain recombines TRBV30 with TRBJ2-7, with D unclear. The V gene lost 2 bases and the J gene lost 2 bases, with 10 bases spanning the gap. Germline V gene lookup returns CDR1 GTSNPN and CDR2 SVGIG (reference sequence). This CDR3 is built from 13 residues.

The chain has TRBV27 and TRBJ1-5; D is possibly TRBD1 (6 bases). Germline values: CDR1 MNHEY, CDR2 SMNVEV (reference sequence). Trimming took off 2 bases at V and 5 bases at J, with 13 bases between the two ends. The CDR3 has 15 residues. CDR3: CASSLISGEYQPQHF. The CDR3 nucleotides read TGTGCCAGCAGTTTAATATCAGGGGAGTATCAGCCCCAGCATTTT.

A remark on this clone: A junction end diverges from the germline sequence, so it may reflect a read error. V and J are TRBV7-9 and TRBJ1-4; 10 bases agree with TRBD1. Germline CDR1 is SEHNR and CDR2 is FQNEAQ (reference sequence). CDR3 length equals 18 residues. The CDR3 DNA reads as TGTTCCAGCACCCCCCGGGGGGGGACAGGGGTCCCGGAGGAAAAACTGTTTTTT. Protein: CSSTPRGGTGVPEEKLFF. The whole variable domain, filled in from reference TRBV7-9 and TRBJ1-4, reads DTGVSQNPRHKITKRGQNVTFRCDPISEHNRLYWYRQTLGQGPEFLTYFQNEAQLEKSRLLSDRFSAERPKGSFSTLEIQRTEQGDSAMYLCSSTPRGGTGVPEEKLFFGSGTQLSVL.

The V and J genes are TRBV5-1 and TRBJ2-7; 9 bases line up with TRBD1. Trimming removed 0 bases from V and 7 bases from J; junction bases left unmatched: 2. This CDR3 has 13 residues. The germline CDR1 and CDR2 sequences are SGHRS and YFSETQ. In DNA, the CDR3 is TGCGCCAGCAGCTTGGGGGGGACAGGGGAGCAGTACTTC. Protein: CASSLGGTGEQYF.

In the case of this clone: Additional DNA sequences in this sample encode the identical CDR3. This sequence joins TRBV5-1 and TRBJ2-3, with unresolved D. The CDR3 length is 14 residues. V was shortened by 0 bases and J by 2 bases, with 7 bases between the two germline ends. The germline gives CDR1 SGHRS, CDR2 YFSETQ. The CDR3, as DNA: TGCGCCAGCAGCTTGGGCCAGAACACAGATACGCAGTATTTT. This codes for CASSLGQNTDTQYF. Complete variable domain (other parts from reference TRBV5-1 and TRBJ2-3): KAGVTQTPRYLIKTRGQQVTLSCSPISGHRSVSWYQQTPGQGLQFLFEYFSETQRNKGNFPGRFSGRQFSNSRSEMNVSTLELGDSALYLCASSLGQNTDTQYFGPGTRLTVL.

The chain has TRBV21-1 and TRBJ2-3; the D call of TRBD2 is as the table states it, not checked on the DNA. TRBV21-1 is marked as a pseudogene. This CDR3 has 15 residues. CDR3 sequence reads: CASSSSGTGTDTQYF. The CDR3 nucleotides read TGTGCCAGCAGCAGTAGCGGGACGGGCACAGATACGCAGTATTTT.

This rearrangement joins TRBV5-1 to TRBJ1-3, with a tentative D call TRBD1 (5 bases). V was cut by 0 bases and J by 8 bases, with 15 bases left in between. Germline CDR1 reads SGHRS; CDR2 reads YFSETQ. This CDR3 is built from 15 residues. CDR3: CASSLDAPGSDTIYF. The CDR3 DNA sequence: TGCGCCAGCAGCTTGGATGCCCCAGGGTCGGACACCATATATTTT.

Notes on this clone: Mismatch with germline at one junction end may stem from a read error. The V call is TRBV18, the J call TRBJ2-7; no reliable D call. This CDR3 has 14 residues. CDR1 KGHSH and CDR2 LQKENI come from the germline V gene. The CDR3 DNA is TGTGCCAGCTCAATTAGCACTATAGGCTACAAGCAGTACTTC. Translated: CASSISTIGYKQYF.

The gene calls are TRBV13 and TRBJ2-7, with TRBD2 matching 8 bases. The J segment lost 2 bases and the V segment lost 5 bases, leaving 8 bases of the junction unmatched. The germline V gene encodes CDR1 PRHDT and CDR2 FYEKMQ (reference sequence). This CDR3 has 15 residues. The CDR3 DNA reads TGTGCCAGCAGCCGGGGGGCGGGAGGCGCCTACGAGCAGTACTTC. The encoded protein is CASSRGAGGAYEQYF.

The CDR3 loop reads CAISDPRKTEAFF. CDR3 coding DNA: TGTGCCATCAGTGATCCGAGGAAGACTGAAGCTTTCTTT. This rearrangement joins TRBV10-3 to TRBJ1-1; D is unresolved. The germline CDR1 and CDR2 sequences are ENHRY and SYGVKD. This CDR3 contains 13 residues. Trimming cost V 3 bases and J 5 bases, with 10 bases left between them.

The CDR3 sequence: CASSELAGGSYNEQFF. The CDR3 DNA is TGTGCCAGCAGTGAGCTTGCGGGAGGGAGCTACAATGAGCAGTTCTTC. The chain recombines TRBV6-1 with TRBJ2-1; 9 nucleotides match TRBD2. V gave up 3 bases and J gave up 3 bases; unmatched junction bases: 6. The length of the CDR3 is 16 residues. Germline V gene sequence: CDR1 MNHNS, CDR2 SASEGT.

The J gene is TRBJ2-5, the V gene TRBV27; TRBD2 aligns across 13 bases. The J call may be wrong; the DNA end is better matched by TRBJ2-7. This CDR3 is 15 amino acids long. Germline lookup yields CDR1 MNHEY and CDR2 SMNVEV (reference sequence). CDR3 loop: CASSVGLAGVYEQYF. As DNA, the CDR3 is TGTGCCAGCAGTGTTGGACTAGCGGGAGTTTACGAGCAGTACTTC.

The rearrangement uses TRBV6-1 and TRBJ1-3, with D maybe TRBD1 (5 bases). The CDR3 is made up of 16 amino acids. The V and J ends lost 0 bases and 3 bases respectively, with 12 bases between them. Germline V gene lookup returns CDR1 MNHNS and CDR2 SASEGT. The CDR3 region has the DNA TGTGCCAGCAGTGAAGCGCGTCCAGGGCATGGAAACACCATATATTTT. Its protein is CASSEARPGHGNTIYF.

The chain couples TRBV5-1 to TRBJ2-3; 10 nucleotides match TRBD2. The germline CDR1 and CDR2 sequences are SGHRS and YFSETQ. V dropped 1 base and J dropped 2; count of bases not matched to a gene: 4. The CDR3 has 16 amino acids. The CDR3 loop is CASSLILAGTTDTQYF. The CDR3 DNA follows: TGCGCCAGCAGCTTGATACTAGCGGGGACCACAGATACGCAGTATTTT.

The CDR3 sequence is CASSVLAGGPYEQYF. The CDR3 DNA reads TGTGCCAGCAGTGTACTAGCGGGAGGGCCGTACGAGCAGTACTTC. The gene calls are TRBV6-1 and TRBJ2-7; TRBD2 aligns across 13 bases. Germline values: CDR1 MNHNS, CDR2 SASEGT. The CDR3 consists of 15 residues. V shed 4 bases, J shed 4 bases, and the junction held 4 bases outside the gene matches.

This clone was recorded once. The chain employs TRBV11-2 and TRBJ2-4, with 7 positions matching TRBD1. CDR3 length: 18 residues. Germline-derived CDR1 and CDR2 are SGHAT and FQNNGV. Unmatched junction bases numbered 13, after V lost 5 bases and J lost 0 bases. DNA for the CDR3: TGTGCCAGCAGCATAAGGAGAGGGACAGTTTTAGCCAAAAACATTCAGTACTTC. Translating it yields CASSIRRGTVLAKNIQYF.

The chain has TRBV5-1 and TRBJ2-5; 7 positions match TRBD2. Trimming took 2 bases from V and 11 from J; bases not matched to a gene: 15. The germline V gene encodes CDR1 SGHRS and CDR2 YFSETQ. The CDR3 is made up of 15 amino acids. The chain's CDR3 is CASSLGPPGRREQYF. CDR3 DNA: TGCGCCAGCAGCTTAGGGCCCCCCGGGAGGAGGGAGCAGTACTTC. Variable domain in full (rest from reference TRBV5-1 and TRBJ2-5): KAGVTQTPRYLIKTRGQQVTLSCSPISGHRSVSWYQQTPGQGLQFLFEYFSETQRNKGNFPGRFSGRQFSNSRSEMNVSTLELGDSALYLCASSLGPPGRREQYFGPGTRLLVL.